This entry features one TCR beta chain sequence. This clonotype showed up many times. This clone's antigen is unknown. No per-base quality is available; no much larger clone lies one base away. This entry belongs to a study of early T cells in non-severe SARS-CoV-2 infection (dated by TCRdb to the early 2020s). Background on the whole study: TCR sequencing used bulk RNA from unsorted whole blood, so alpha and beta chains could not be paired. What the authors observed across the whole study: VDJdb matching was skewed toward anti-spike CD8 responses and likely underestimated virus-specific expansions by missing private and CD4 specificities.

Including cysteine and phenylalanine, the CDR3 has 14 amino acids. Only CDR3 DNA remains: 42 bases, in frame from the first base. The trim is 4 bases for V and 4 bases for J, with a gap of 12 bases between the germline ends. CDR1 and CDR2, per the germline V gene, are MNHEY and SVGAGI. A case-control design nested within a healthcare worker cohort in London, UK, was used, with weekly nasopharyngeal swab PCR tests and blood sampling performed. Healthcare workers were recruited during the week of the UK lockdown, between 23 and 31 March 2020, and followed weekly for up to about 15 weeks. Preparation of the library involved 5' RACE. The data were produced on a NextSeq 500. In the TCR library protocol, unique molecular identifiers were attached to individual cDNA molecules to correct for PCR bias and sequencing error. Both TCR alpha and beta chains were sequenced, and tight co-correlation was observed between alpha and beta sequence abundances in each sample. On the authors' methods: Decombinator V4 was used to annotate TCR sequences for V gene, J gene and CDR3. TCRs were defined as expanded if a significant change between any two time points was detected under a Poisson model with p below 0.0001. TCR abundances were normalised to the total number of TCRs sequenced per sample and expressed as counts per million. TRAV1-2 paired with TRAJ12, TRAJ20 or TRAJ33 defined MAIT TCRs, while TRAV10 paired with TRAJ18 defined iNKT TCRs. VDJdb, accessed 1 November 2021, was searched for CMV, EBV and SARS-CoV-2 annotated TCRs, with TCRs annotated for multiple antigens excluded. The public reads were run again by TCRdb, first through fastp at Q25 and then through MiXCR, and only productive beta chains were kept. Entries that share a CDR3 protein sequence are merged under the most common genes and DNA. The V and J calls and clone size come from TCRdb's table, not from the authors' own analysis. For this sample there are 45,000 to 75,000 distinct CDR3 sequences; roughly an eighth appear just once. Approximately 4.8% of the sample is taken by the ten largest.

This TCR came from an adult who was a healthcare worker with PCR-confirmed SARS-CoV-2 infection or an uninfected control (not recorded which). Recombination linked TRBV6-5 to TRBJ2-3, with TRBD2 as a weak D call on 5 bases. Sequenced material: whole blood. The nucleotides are TGTGCCAGCAGTTTAAGCGGTATGGCAGATACGCAGTATTTT. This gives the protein CASSLSGMADTQYF.